The next 31 T cell receptor beta chains were all read from a single sample in a study of cytomegalovirus exposure and HLA in healthy donors. PCR primers comprised 60 Vbeta and 13 Jbeta primers. TCRdb keeps only in-frame clones here, not all; method: immunoSEQ multiplex PCR. The repertoire includes some 120,000 clones, roughly 83% of them detected once, and about 20% sits in the top ten. Sequenced input: PBMCs. The source is a young man in good health and CMV-seropositive.

Points on this clone: Within the sample, other DNA sequences also encode this same CDR3. In DNA, the CDR3 is TGCGCCAGCAGCCAAGGGAGAACTGAAGCTTTCTTT. Protein sequence: CASSQGRTEAFF. This chain uses TRBV4-1 with TRBJ1-1, with D unclear. The CDR3 is 12 amino acids. With 1 base removed from V and 5 bases from J, the gap between germline ends came to 5 bases. CDR1 is MGHRA and CDR2 is YSYEKL in the germline V gene.

This sequence joins TRBV4-2 and TRBJ2-3, with TRBD2 matching over 13 bases. V gave up 6 bases and J gave up 4 bases; unmatched junction bases: 4. Germline-derived CDR1 and CDR2 are LGHNA and YNFKEQ. The CDR3 is 15 amino acids. The CDR3: CASRPTSGGPDTQYF. Here the CDR3 DNA reads TGTGCCAGCAGACCGACTAGCGGGGGGCCAGATACGCAGTATTTT.

The rearrangement links TRBV9 to TRBJ2-5; 7 positions match TRBD1. V was pared by 0 bases and J by 1 base, with 6 bases of the junction left unmatched. The CDR3 has 16 amino acids. CDR1 and CDR2 (germline): SGDLS, YYNGEE. The CDR3 region is CASSVGQQGFQETQYF. The CDR3 DNA follows: TGTGCCAGCAGCGTAGGGCAACAGGGGTTCCAAGAGACCCAGTACTTC.

V usage is TRBV28 and J usage is TRBJ2-1; tentative D call: TRBD2 (6 bases). CDR1 is MDHEN and CDR2 is SYDVKM in the germline V gene. V gave up 7 bases and J gave up 8 bases, with 15 bases separating them. This CDR3 has 13 residues. The CDR3: CASKVSGVYEQFF. The DNA of the CDR3 is TGTGCCAGCAAAGTTTCGGGGGTCTATGAGCAGTTCTTC.

The rearrangement joins TRBV4-1 to TRBJ1-2, with D unclear. The ends were cut back, 0 bases at V and 5 bases at J, with 10 bases in the middle. The length of the CDR3 is 14 residues. Looked up from germline, CDR1 is MGHRA and CDR2 is YSYEKL. The CDR3 reads CASSQDGWAYGYTF. As DNA, the CDR3 is TGCGCCAGCAGCCAAGATGGTTGGGCATATGGCTACACCTTC.

The chain links TRBV30 to TRBJ1-1; no firm D call. Germline V gives CDR1 GTSNPN, CDR2 SVGIG (reference sequence). CDR3 length: 15 amino acids. Trimming left V 0 bases short and J 0 bases short, with 11 bases between. Written as DNA, the CDR3 is TGTGCCTGGAGTGTACGGGAAGGGTTGAACACTGAAGCTTTCTTT. Translated: CAWSVREGLNTEAFF.

The chain uses TRBV2 and TRBJ2-7; perhaps TRBD2 as D (6 bases). The CDR3 covers 14 residues. Trimming left V 4 bases short and J 4 bases short, with 14 bases between. Germline loops: CDR1 SNHLY, CDR2 FYNNEI. The DNA of the CDR3 is TGTGCCAGCAGTGGGGGAAGGGAGGAATACGAGCAGTACTTC. It codes for CASSGGREEYEQYF.

The chain recombines TRBV25-1 with TRBJ2-2; D is perhaps TRBD1 (5 bases). The CDR3 totals 16 residues. In germline, CDR1 is MGHDK, CDR2 SYGVNS. The V end lost 1 base, the J end lost 0 bases, and 9 bases lay between the germline ends. CDR3 residues: CASSEWPGTNTGELFF. The CDR3, as DNA: TGTGCCAGCAGTGAATGGCCAGGGACGAACACCGGGGAGCTGTTTTTT.

Only a few counts were recorded for this clone. The gene calls are TRBV6-5 and TRBJ2-3; a possible D gene is TRBD2 (6 bases). Germline loops: CDR1 MNHEY, CDR2 SVGAGI. Trimming removed 6 bases at V and 3 bases at J, with 13 bases between. The CDR3 spans 14 residues. The CDR3: CASSMTGDTDTQYF. The CDR3 bases are TGTGCCAGCAGCATGACGGGGGATACAGATACGCAGTATTTT.

The chain has TRBV5-5 and TRBJ2-1, with 12 bases aligning to TRBD2. J lost 15 bases, V lost 0 bases, and 7 bases had no gene match. The CDR3 is made up of 14 amino acids. The germline V gene encodes CDR1 SGHKS and CDR2 YYEKEE (reference sequence). The CDR3 DNA reads as TGTGCCAGCAGCTTGGTACTAGCGGGGGGTTCGTGGTTCTTC. It codes for CASSLVLAGGSWFF.

This rearrangement joins TRBV4-2 to TRBJ2-2, with 8 nucleotides matching TRBD2. The CDR3 has 16 amino acids. Trimming took 1 base from V and 4 from J; bases not matched to a gene: 5. CDR1 is LGHNA and CDR2 is YNFKEQ in the germline V gene. The CDR3 protein is CASSQVGGGVTGELFF. The CDR3 DNA sequence: TGTGCCAGCAGCCAAGTCGGGGGGGGCGTCACCGGGGAGCTGTTTTTT.

This chain links TRBV11-2 with TRBJ1-2; D gene ambiguous. Per germline, CDR1 SGHAT and CDR2 FQNNGV. The CDR3 has 11 residues. V was pared by 5 bases and J by 9 bases, with 10 bases between. The CDR3 bases are TGTGCCAGCAGCCCGCGGGCGAGCTACACCTTC. Protein sequence: CASSPRASYTF.

The chain combines TRBV28 with TRBJ2-7; D gene uncertain. Germline CDR1 MDHEN, CDR2 SYDVKM. CDR3 length: 13 residues. V lost 2 bases and J lost 5, with 10 bases in between. The CDR3 DNA sequence: TGTGCCAGCAGTTTAAGTAAACAGAACGAGCAGTACTTC. It is translated as CASSLSKQNEQYF.

This clone has just a few counts. The chain recombines TRBV2 with TRBJ1-1; D is perhaps TRBD1 (6 bases). CDR1 is SNHLY and CDR2 is FYNNEI in the germline V gene. The ends were cut back, 5 bases at V and 0 bases at J, with 7 bases in the middle. This CDR3 is built from 13 residues. CDR3 coding DNA: TGTGCCAGCAGTACAGGGATGAACACTGAAGCTTTCTTT. It specifies CASSTGMNTEAFF.

The chain joins TRBV19 to TRBJ2-3; 10 bases align to TRBD2. CDR3 size: 16 residues. The germline V gene encodes CDR1 LNHDA and CDR2 SQIVND (reference sequence). The junction had 2 bases not matched to a gene; V was cut back by 1 base and J by 1 base. The CDR3 reads CASSIGLAGGTDTQYF. The CDR3 nucleotides read TGTGCCAGTAGTATAGGGCTAGCGGGGGGCACAGATACGCAGTATTTT.

J is TRBJ2-3 and V is TRBV5-1, with 8 bases fitting TRBD1. Trimming cost V 3 bases and J 0 bases; bases outside gene matches: 3. Per germline, CDR1 SGHRS and CDR2 YFSETQ. The CDR3 runs 15 residues. The CDR3 bases are TGCGCCAGCAGCTCGACAGGGGCTAGCACAGATACGCAGTATTTT. Its translation is CASSSTGASTDTQYF.

The CDR3 DNA is TGCGCCAGCAGTCAGAAGTCAGAAGATTACTATGGCTACACCTTC. As protein: CASSQKSEDYYGYTF. This rearrangement joins TRBV23-1 to TRBJ1-2; no firm D call. TRBV23-1 counts as an open reading frame of uncertain function. Trimming shortened V by 3 bases and J by 3 bases, and 14 bases separated the two germline ends. The CDR3 covers 15 residues.

This clone was seen a single time. V usage is TRBV10-3 and J usage is TRBJ2-1; no clear D gene. The germline CDR1 and CDR2 sequences are ENHRY and SYGVKD. The CDR3 covers 15 residues. The germline V and J ends were trimmed by 2 bases and 12 bases, with 20 bases remaining between them. CDR3 sequence (DNA): TGTGCCATCAGTGAGGAAAGCGACCAACCTCCGGGGCAGTTCTTC. Protein product: CAISEESDQPPGQFF.

This sequence joins TRBV7-9 and TRBJ2-2; 10 positions match TRBD1. The CDR3 totals 16 residues. The V gene end was trimmed by 1 base and the J gene end by 6 bases; junction bases not matched to a gene: 5. The germline V gene has CDR1 SEHNR and CDR2 FQNEAQ (reference sequence). The CDR3 sequence is CASSLEAGTGAGELFF. As DNA, the CDR3 is TGTGCCAGCAGCTTAGAAGCCGGGACAGGGGCCGGGGAGCTGTTTTTT.

The chain recombines TRBV5-8 with TRBJ1-2, with D maybe TRBD1 (6 bases). The ends were cut back, 8 bases at V and 8 bases at J, with 13 bases in the middle. Germline assignment: CDR1 SGHTS and CDR2 YDEGEE. The CDR3 has 11 residues. CDR3 DNA: TGTGCCAGTCCATCAGGGGAAGGCTACACCTTC. Its translation: CASPSGEGYTF.

The V call is TRBV2, the J call TRBJ1-6; D gene ambiguous. V dropped 7 bases and J dropped 7 bases, with 17 bases sitting between them. CDR3 length: 15 residues. Looked up from germline, CDR1 is SNHLY and CDR2 is FYNNEI. In DNA form, the CDR3 reads TGTGCCAGCAAGTGGGAGGAGGATCGAAATTCACCCCTCCACTTT. It encodes CASKWEEDRNSPLHF.

The chain is built from TRBV27 and TRBJ2-5; the match to TRBD2 covers 8 bases. Trimming removed 6 bases from V and 3 bases from J; junction bases left unmatched: 6. The CDR3 has 14 residues. CDR1 and CDR2 (germline): MNHEY, SMNVEV (reference sequence). The CDR3 region has the DNA TGTGCCAGCAGAGGGGCGGGGGGCGAAGAGACCCAGTACTTC. Its protein is CASRGAGGEETQYF.

The chain has TRBV9 and TRBJ1-1; the D gene is possibly TRBD1 (5 bases). Looked up from germline, CDR1 is SGDLS and CDR2 is YYNGEE. Trimming took 5 bases from V and 4 from J, leaving 15 bases between them. This CDR3 is 14 amino acids long. CDR3 amino acids: CASSAPGGSTEAFF. DNA for the CDR3: TGTGCCAGCAGTGCTCCCGGGGGGTCCACTGAAGCTTTCTTT. Together with reference TRBV9 and TRBJ1-1, the CDR3 gives the full variable domain: DSGVTQTPKHLITATGQRVTLRCSPRSGDLSVYWYQQSLDQGLQFLIQYYNGEERAKGNILERFSAQQFPDLHSELNLSSLELGDSALYFCASSAPGGSTEAFFGQGTRLTVV.

The chain employs TRBV13 and TRBJ1-4; 7 bases map to TRBD1. The CDR3 contains 18 residues. J gave up 0 bases and V 3 bases, and 10 bases lay outside the gene matches. Germline V gives CDR1 PRHDT, CDR2 FYEKMQ (reference sequence). CDR3 nucleotides: TGTGCCAGCAGCTTTCGGACAGGACCTTACGCAACTAATGAAAAACTGTTTTTT. The encoded protein is CASSFRTGPYATNEKLFF.

The gene calls are TRBV7-2 and TRBJ1-2; TRBD1 might be the D (5 bases). CDR1 and CDR2 from the germline V gene are SGHTA and FQGNSA. This CDR3 comprises 16 residues. Trimming stripped 7 bases from V and 5 bases from J, with 23 bases between. Written as DNA, the CDR3 is TGTGCCAGCACCATCCATCAGGGCAGCCTCGGGTATGGCTACACCTTC. Translated, it gives CASTIHQGSLGYGYTF. Using reference TRBV7-2 and TRBJ1-2 for the parts outside the CDR3, the full variable domain is GAGVSQSPSNKVTEKGKDVELRCDPISGHTALYWYRQSLGQGLEFLIYFQGNSAPDKSGLPSDRFSAERTGGSVSTLTIQRTQQEDSAVYLCASTIHQGSLGYGYTFGSGTRLTVV.

The chain carries TRBV2 and TRBJ1-2; 7 nucleotides line up with TRBD1. The CDR3 runs to 14 residues. Germline CDR1 and CDR2: SNHLY and FYNNEI. Trimming took 3 bases from V and 4 from J; bases not matched to a gene: 5. This CDR3 reads CASSDYGTVYGYTF. The DNA of the CDR3 is TGTGCCAGCAGTGATTATGGGACAGTCTATGGCTACACCTTC.

This sequence joins TRBV5-4 and TRBJ2-7, with 10 bases matching TRBD1. This CDR3 has 15 amino acids. Germline lookup yields CDR1 SGHNT and CDR2 YYREEE (reference sequence). Trimming cost V 2 bases and J 6 bases; bases outside gene matches: 8. The DNA of the CDR3 is TGTGCCAGCAGCTTAGGGTGGGGACAGGGGTTCGAGCAGTACTTC. This gives the protein CASSLGWGQGFEQYF.

In its sample, this clone was seen a few times. The rearrangement uses TRBV5-1 and TRBJ1-1; D perhaps matches TRBD1 (5 bases). The CDR3 length is 14 residues. Trimming left V 4 bases short and J 1 base short, with 11 bases between. CDR1 is SGHRS and CDR2 is YFSETQ in the germline V gene. CDR3 sequence: CASSPGLSNTEAFF. CDR3 DNA: TGCGCCAGCAGCCCGGGACTTTCGAACACTGAAGCTTTCTTT.

V gene TRBV4-1 combines with J gene TRBJ1-1; D is unresolved. Germline V gives CDR1 MGHRA, CDR2 YSYEKL. The ends were cut back, 0 bases at V and 1 base at J, with 9 bases in the middle. The CDR3 covers 15 residues. CDR3 nucleotides: TGCGCCAGCAGCCAAGATTTCGGCGGGAACACTGAAGCTTTCTTT. Encoded protein: CASSQDFGGNTEAFF.

The table lists this clone with a count of one. The rearrangement joins TRBV4-1 to TRBJ1-6; no firm D call. CDR3 length: 17 residues. Germline V gene sequence: CDR1 MGHRA, CDR2 YSYEKL. Trimming stripped 1 base from V and 10 bases from J, with 20 bases between. In nucleotides, the CDR3 is TGCGCCAGCAGCCAAGCCTGGGGTAGGGAGATGGAGTCACCCCTCCACTTT. This encodes CASSQAWGREMESPLHF.

This clone showed up just a few times. The chain uses TRBV30 and TRBJ2-5; 7 nucleotides line up with TRBD2. Germline V gene data show CDR1 as GTSNPN and CDR2 as SVGIG (reference sequence). Losses at the gene ends were 8 bases for V and 5 bases for J; bases not matched to a gene: 17. This CDR3 is 15 amino acids long. The CDR3 bases are TGTGCCCGGGCAGGGCGAGCGGGGAGAGGTGAGACCCAGTACTTC. As protein: CARAGRAGRGETQYF.